The present T cell receptor (beta chain) was sequenced within a study of blood T cell repertoires in COVID-19. This CDR3 is built from 13 residues. From germline, CDR1 is SNHLY and CDR2 FYNNEI. V was cut by 10 bases and J by 5 bases, with 16 bases left in between. Some clones are missing from TCRdb's copy, which holds only in-frame ones; the method was immunoSEQ multiplex PCR. The sample comprises about 370,000 clones, approximately 92% of which are singletons, and around 1% rests with the top ten. Cohort assignment relied on participant-reported clinical history. Sequencing input: PBMCs or T cells enriched from blood (not recorded which). The sequence was collected from a man aged 18 to 29 who had recovered from COVID-19. The chain couples TRBV2 to TRBJ2-3, with a possible D match to TRBD2 (6 bases). The CDR3 here is CAIEREIGDTQYF. CDR3 nucleotides: TGTGCCATCGAACGGGAGATTGGAGATACGCAGTATTTT. Full variable domain (remainder filled in from reference TRBV2 and TRBJ2-3): EPEVTQTPSHQVTQMGQEVILRCVPISNHLYFYWYRQILGQKVEFLVSFYNNEISEKSEIFDDQFSVERPDGSNFTLKIRSTKLEDSAMYFCAIEREIGDTQYFGPGTRLTVL.